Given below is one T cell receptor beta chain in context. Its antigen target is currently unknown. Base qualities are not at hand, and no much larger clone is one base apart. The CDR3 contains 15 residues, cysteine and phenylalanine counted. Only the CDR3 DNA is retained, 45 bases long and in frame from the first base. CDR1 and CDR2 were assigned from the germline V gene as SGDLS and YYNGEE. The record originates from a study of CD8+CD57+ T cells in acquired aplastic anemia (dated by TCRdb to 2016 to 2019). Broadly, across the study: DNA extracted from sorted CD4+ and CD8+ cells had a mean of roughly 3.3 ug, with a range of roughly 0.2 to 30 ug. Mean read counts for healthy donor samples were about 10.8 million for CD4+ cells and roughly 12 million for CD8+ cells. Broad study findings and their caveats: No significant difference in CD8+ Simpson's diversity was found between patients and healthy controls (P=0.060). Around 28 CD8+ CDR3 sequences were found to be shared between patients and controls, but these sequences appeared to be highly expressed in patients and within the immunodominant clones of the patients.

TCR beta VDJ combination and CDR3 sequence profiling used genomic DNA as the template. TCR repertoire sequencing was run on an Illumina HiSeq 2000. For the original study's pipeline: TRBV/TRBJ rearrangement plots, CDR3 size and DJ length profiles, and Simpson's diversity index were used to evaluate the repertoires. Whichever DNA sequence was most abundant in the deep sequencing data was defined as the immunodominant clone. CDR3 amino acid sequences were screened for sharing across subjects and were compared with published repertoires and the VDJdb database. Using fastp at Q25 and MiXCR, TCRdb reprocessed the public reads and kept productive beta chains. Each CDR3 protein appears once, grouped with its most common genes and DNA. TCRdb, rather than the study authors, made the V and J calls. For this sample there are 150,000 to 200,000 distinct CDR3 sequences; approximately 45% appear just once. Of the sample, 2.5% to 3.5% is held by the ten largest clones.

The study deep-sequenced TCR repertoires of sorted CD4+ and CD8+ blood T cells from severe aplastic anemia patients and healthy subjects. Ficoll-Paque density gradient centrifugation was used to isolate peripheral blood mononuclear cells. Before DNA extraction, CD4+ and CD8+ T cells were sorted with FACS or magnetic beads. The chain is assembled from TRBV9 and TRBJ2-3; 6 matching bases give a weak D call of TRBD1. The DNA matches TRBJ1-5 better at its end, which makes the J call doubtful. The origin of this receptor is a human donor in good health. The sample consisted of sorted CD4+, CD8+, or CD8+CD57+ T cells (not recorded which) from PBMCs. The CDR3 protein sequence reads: CASSVGIGQSDTQHF. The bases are TGTGCCAGCAGCGTGGGCATCGGACAGTCAGATACGCAGCATTTT.